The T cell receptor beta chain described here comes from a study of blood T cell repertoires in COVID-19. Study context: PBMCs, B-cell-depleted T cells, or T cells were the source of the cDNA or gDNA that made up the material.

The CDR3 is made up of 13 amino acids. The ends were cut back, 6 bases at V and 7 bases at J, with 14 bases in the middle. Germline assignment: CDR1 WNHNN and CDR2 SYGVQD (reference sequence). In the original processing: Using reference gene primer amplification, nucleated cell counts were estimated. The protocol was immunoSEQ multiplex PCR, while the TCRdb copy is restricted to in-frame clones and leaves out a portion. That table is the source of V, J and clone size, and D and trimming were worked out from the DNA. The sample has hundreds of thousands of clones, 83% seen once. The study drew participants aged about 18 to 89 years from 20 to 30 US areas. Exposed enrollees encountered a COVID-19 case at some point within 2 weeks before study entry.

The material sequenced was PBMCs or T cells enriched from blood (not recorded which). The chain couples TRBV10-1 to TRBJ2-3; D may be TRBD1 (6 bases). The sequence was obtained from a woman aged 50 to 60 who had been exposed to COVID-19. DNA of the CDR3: TGCGCCAGCAGAGGACAGTCCGAGAATACGCAGTATTTT. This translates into CASRGQSENTQYF.